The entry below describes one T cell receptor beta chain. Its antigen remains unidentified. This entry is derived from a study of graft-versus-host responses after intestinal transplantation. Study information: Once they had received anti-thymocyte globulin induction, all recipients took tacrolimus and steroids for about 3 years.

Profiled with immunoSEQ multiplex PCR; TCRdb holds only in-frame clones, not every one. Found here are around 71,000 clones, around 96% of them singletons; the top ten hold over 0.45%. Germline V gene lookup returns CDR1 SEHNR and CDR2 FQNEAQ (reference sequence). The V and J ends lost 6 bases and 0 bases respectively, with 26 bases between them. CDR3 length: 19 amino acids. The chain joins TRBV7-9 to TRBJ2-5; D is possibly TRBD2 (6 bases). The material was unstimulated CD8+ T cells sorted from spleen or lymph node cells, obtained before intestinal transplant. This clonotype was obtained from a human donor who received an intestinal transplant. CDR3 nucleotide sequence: TGTGCCAGCAGGGGGACCCCGAGCCTAGCGATGCAGTACCAAGAGACCCAGTACTTC. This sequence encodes CASRGTPSLAMQYQETQYF.